This TCR beta chain was retrieved from a study of CD8 T cells in ankylosing spondylitis. Findings of the study overall: The authors reported significant enrichment of disease-linked clones in matched ankylosing spondylitis synovial fluid. Seemingly characteristic of ankylosing spondylitis blood was a TCR beta motif consisting of roughly 8 highly homologous variants.

This clonotype came up many times. Antigen unknown. Libraries of TCR beta came from quantitative 5'-RACE with molecular barcodes. MiXCR, applied by TCRdb to the 5' RACE reads, yields one record per CDR3 protein. Of 180,000 or so distinct CDR3 sequences listed, around a tenth are singletons. Trimming shortened V by 3 bases and J by 5 bases, and 10 bases separated the two germline ends. This CDR3 has 12 amino acids. Per the germline V gene, CDR1 is SQVTM and CDR2 is ANQGSEA. This clonotype was obtained from a male donor with ankylosing spondylitis or in good health (not recorded which). This chain joins TRBV29-1 and TRBJ2-5; D gene ambiguous. Sequenced sample: blood, either unsorted or a sorted T cell fraction (not recorded which). CDR3 sequence: CSVDSSVETQYF. The CDR3 coding sequence is TGCAGCGTTGATAGCTCGGTGGAGACCCAGTACTTC.